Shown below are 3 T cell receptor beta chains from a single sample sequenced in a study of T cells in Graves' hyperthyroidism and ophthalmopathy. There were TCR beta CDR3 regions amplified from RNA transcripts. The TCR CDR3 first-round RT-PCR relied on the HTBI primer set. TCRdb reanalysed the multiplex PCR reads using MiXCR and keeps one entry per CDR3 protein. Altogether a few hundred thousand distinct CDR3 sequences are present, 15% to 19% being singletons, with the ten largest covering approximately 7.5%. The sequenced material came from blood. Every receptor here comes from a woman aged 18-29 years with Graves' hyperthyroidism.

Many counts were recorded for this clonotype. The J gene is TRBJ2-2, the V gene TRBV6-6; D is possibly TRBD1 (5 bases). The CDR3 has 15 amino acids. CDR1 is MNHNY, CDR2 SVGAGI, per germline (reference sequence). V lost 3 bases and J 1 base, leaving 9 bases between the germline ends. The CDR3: CASSYSQGNTGELFF. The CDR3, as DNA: TGTGCCAGCAGTTATAGTCAGGGGAACACCGGGGAGCTGTTTTTT.

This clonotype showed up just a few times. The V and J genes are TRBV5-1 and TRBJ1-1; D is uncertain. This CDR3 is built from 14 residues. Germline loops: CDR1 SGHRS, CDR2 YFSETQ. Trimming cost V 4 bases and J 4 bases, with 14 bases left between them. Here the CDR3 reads CASSLTGSTTEAFF. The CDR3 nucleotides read TGCGCCAGCAGCCTGACTGGGAGTACCACTGAAGCTTTCTTT.

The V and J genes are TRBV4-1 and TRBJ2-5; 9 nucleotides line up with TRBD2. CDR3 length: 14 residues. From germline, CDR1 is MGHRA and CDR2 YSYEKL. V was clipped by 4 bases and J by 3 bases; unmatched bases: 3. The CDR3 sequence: CASSRGGAEETQYF. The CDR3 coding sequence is TGCGCCAGCAGCCGCGGGGGGGCGGAAGAGACCCAGTACTTC.